This is a list of T cell receptor beta chains from one sample in a study of post-analysis software for immune sequencing data. TCRdb fed the PCR reads into MiXCR, producing one record per CDR3 protein. The repertoire holds hundreds of thousands of distinct CDR3 sequences, with roughly 29% as singletons. What was sequenced was blood. The source is a girl aged 5 to 17 with multiple sclerosis. Each CDR3 is given with its conserved first and last residue. A D gene is named only where the DNA matches it firmly. Size tells how often a clone was seen (once, few, many) or the class of an expanded clone, and some rows leave it out.

>TRBV4-1|.|.|TRBJ2-2
CASSHATGTGELFF
TGCGCCAGCAGCCACGCCACCGGGACCGGGGAGCTGTTTTTT
>TRBV11-2|.|.|TRBJ2-1
CASSRLGYAYNEQFF
TGTGCCAGCAGCCGCCTGGGGTACGCCTACAATGAGCAGTTCTTC
>TRBV20-1|.|few|TRBJ1-1
CSVPGGGDTEAFF
TGCAGTGTACCCGGGGGAGGAGACACTGAAGCTTTCTTT
>TRBV5-1|.|.|TRBJ2-2
CASSTYSGSHLRGTGELFF
TGCGCCAGCAGCACCTACTCGGGGTCCCATCTCCGCGGCACCGGGGAGCTGTTTTTT
>TRBV20-1|.|.|TRBJ2-5
CSAREQGRETQYF
TGCAGTGCTAGGGAACAGGGCCGTGAGACCCAGTACTTC
>TRBV6-2/TRBV6-3|TRBD1|few|TRBJ1-1
CASSYSDRLTEAFF
TGTGCCAGCAGTTACTCGGACAGGCTCACTGAAGCTTTCTTT
>TRBV10-3|.|few|TRBJ2-1
CAISESSGSNGEQFF
TGTGCCATCAGTGAGTCGTCCGGGTCCAACGGTGAGCAGTTCTTC
>TRBV2|TRBD1|.|TRBJ2-3
CASSGNRGLDTQYF
TGTGCCAGCAGTGGGAACAGGGGGCTGGATACGCAGTATTTT
>TRBV7-8|.|.|TRBJ2-1
CASSLVLGRGSSYNEQFF
TGTGCCAGCAGCTTAGTGCTCGGGCGGGGAAGCTCCTACAATGAGCAGTTCTTC
>TRBV29-1|TRBD2|many|TRBJ2-7
CSVGGGSSYEQYF
TGCAGCGTTGGCGGGGGGAGCTCCTACGAGCAGTACTTC
>TRBV24-1|TRBD2|.|TRBJ2-3
CATSAGSGRVLDTQYF
TGTGCCACCAGTGCGGGTAGCGGGAGAGTATTAGATACGCAGTATTTT
>TRBV20-1|TRBD2|.|TRBJ2-1
CSAPPLAGGRNEQFF
TGCAGTGCCCCCCCACTAGCGGGGGGGCGAAATGAGCAGTTCTTC
>TRBV7-2|TRBD2|few|TRBJ2-7
CASSQDGGSAGEQYF
TGTGCCAGCAGCCAAGATGGCGGGAGCGCCGGCGAGCAGTACTTC
>TRBV25-1|.|few|TRBJ2-5
CASSEKLTGLDQETQYF
TGTGCCAGCAGTGAGAAATTAACGGGACTGGACCAAGAGACCCAGTACTTC
>TRBV20-1|.|.|TRBJ1-2
CSAREFSAGGYTF
TGCAGTGCTAGAGAGTTCAGCGCCGGGGGCTACACCTTC
>TRBV7-9|.|few|TRBJ1-1
CASSLAGNADKAFF
TGTGCCAGCAGCCTAGCCGGCAACGCGGACAAAGCTTTCTTT
>TRBV29-1|TRBD2|few|TRBJ2-1
CSVRSGRSHNEQFF
TGCAGCGTTCGTAGCGGGAGATCCCACAATGAGCAGTTCTTC
>TRBV20-1|.|few|TRBJ2-3
CSARGEDGTDTQYF
TGCAGTGCTAGAGGGGAGGACGGCACAGATACGCAGTATTTT
>TRBV6-5|.|few|TRBJ1-4
CASSTYRARNEKLFF
TGTGCCAGCAGTACGTACAGGGCGCGTAATGAAAAACTGTTTTTT
>TRBV29-1|.|.|TRBJ1-2
CSVEGWGGPHYGYTF
TGCAGCGTTGAAGGCTGGGGGGGTCCCCACTATGGCTACACCTTC
>TRBV7-9|.|.|TRBJ2-6
CASRRLASGANVLTF
TGTGCCAGCAGACGACTCGCCTCTGGGGCCAACGTCCTGACTTTC
>TRBV7-2|.|.|TRBJ2-7
CASSLNGARFRHCEQYF
TGTGCCAGCAGCTTAAACGGGGCCCGATTCCGGCATTGCGAGCAGTACTTC
>TRBV6-1|.|few|TRBJ2-5
CASSQKEDVETQYF
TGTGCCAGCAGTCAAAAGGAGGATGTTGAGACCCAGTACTTC
>TRBV7-9|.|few|TRBJ2-1
CASSRGNNEQFF
TGTGCCAGCTCAAGAGGGAACAATGAGCAGTTCTTC
>TRBV20-1|TRBD2|.|TRBJ2-5
CSARGQAGERETQYF
TGCAGTGCTAGAGGGCAAGCGGGGGAGAGGGAGACCCAGTACTTC
>TRBV5-1|.|.|TRBJ1-6
CASTYCGDLGSPLHF
TGCGCCAGCACCTACTGCGGGGATTTGGGTTCACCCCTCCACTTT
>TRBV29-1|.|few|TRBJ2-3
CSARRVTSTDTQYF
TGCAGCGCGAGGCGGGTCACTAGCACAGATACGCAGTATTTT
>TRBV4-3|.|few|TRBJ2-3
CASSQLAGWVSDTQYF
TGCGCCAGCAGCCAACTGGCGGGGTGGGTCTCCGATACGCAGTATTTT
>TRBV7-2|TRBD2|.|TRBJ2-7
CASSSGTSGVYNEQYF
TGTGCCAGCAGCTCCGGGACTAGCGGGGTCTACAATGAGCAGTACTTC
>TRBV7-9|.|.|TRBJ2-7
CASRRERENEQYF
TGTGCCAGCCGACGGGAGAGGGAGAATGAGCAGTACTTC
>TRBV5-1|.|.|TRBJ2-5
CASSLAGQGLFQETQYF
TGCGCCAGCAGCTTGGCCGGGCAGGGCCTCTTCCAAGAGACCCAGTACTTC
>TRBV4-3|.|few|TRBJ1-2
CASSQVIWGLDYGYTF
TGCGCCAGCAGCCAAGTAATTTGGGGTCTTGACTATGGCTACACCTTC